This TCR beta chain was captured by sequencing in a study of T cells expressing NK-cell markers. On the study more broadly: Out of eight donors sequenced, seven tested HCMV-seropositive and the remaining one seronegative. Study results and limitations: Of the CD8+ T cells in about 6 donors, about 1.0-7.0% belonged to dominant NKG2C+ clonotypes.

CDR3 size: 18 residues. Germline lookup yields CDR1 MRHNA and CDR2 SNTAGT. UMIs accompanied the 5'RACE template switching by which TCR beta cDNA was made. TCRdb re-called the 5' RACE reads, yielding one record per CDR3 amino acid sequence without DNA. Here the sample table reports 550,000 or so distinct CDR3 sequences. Concerning this clonotype: Antigen specificity is unknown.

The source material was blood T cells: a sorted CD56 or NKG2C T cell subset, CD4+ or CD8+ T cells, or bulk PBMC T cells (not recorded which). The source of this sequence is a man between 18 and 35 years old in good health. This chain connects TRBV6-4 to TRBJ2-3; TCRdb indicates TRBD2, and absent DNA this call remains unverified. The CDR3 is CASSDYTLLAGSTDTQYF.